This TCR beta chain was sequenced in a study of OX40 agonist ivuxolimab in advanced cancers. Describing the broader study: The costimulatory receptor OX40 (CD134) was targeted by ivuxolimab, a fully human IgG2 agonistic monoclonal antibody. Intravenous ivuxolimab was administered to patients every 2 weeks at six dose levels: 0.01, 0.1, 0.3, 1.5, 3 and 10 mg/kg. Of the approximately 50 dose-escalation patients, hepatocellular carcinoma was present in around 20, melanoma in approximately 15, renal cell carcinoma in 9 and head and neck cancer in 9. In the dose-escalation cohort, 82.7% of patients were male, and the mean age was approximately 55 years, with a range of about 20 to 90. Patients were allowed to have had prior anti-PD-1, anti-PD-L1 or anti-CTLA-4 therapy, and approximately 43% of the dose-escalation patients had previously received checkpoint inhibitors. Partial responses were achieved by three dose-escalation patients, of whom one had hepatocellular carcinoma and two had cutaneous melanoma. Peripheral TCRbeta sequencing aimed to test whether ivuxolimab altered TCR sequence diversity and caused clonal T-cell expansion. The monotherapy dose-escalation portion (N of about 47 patients) of the phase I ivuxolimab trial is reported in the paper. Broad study findings and their caveats: In partial responders in the 0.1-3.0 mg/kg groups, normalized peripheral clonal expansion was found to be among the lowest, especially among CD8+ T cells. Antigen specificity was not determined for the clonally expanded peripheral T cells. Low levels of normalized T-cell clonal expansion were also seen in some patients who did not respond. At doses of 0.1 to 3.0 mg/kg, clonal expansion of both CD4+ and CD8+ T cells in blood was seen between baseline and week 6. After ivuxolimab, expanded clones were on average more numerous among CD8+ T cells than among CD4+ T cells.

The trial excluded patients who had a history of autoimmune disease or who were on systemic immunosuppression. In every dose cohort, peripheral blood was drawn for TCR sequencing at baseline, cycle 4 day 1, and cycle 7 day 1. Samples were obtained from an open-label, multicenter, first-in-human phase I dose-escalation trial of ivuxolimab. Adults with locally advanced or metastatic head and neck squamous cell, hepatocellular, melanoma or renal cell carcinoma were enrolled in the trial. Before TCR sequencing, CD4+ and CD8+ T cells were separately sorted from peripheral blood. Sequences LGHNA (CDR1) and YSLEER (CDR2) are obtained from the germline V gene. Including the terminal cysteine and phenylalanine, the CDR3 comprises 14 residues. Only CDR3 DNA is held: 42 bases, read in frame from base 1. As regards this clone: Its antigen remains undetermined. The junction shows a germline mismatch at one end, possibly a read error.

Genomic DNA was extracted from sorted cells for sequencing of the TCRbeta CDR3 region. The immunoSEQ Assay was used for sequencing of TCRbeta CDR3 regions. The table was pulled from immuneACCESS by TCRdb, which kept in-frame rearrangements only. Such tables lose some clones; where checked, under half of the loss comes from unresolved V genes, and the rest has no known cause. The sample table lists some 99,000 clones, approximately 94% of them with a count of one. Jointly, the top ten make up more than 0.15% of the sample. This TCR came from an adult with an advanced solid tumor such as melanoma, head and neck, liver or kidney cancer. This chain is built from TRBV4-3 and TRBJ1-2, with a tentative D gene TRBD1 over 6 matching bases. Source: CD4+ or CD8+ T cells sorted from blood, taken in a trial of the OX40 agonist ivuxolimab. The CDR3 region reads CVSSLEGDTYGYTF. The bases read TGCGTCAGCAGCCTAGAGGGGGACACCTATGGCTACACCTTC.